This record looks at one T cell receptor beta chain sequence and its context. It lacks a known antigen. Base qualities are not provided; no much larger clone lies one nucleotide away. This entry comes from a study of identical twins (dated by TCRdb to the mid-2010s). In terms of the full investigation: TCR alpha and beta repertoires from monozygotic twins, unrelated adults of various ages and cord blood were deep-sequenced to test whether fetal clonotypes persist. Replicate twin experiments were performed at different times using different library preparation protocols to rule out contamination. Paper-wide results and their limitations: Abundant cord blood beta clonotypes had fewer insertions, young adult naive repertoires showed a similar but weaker trend, and memory repertoires showed no such trend. Invariant T cells such as MAIT and iNKT could partly confound zero-insertion analyses, although diverse VJ usage argued against such confounding for most clonotypes. Out-of-frame TCR alpha sequences shared between twins showed an excess of low generation-probability sequences compared with coincidental sharing between unrelated individuals. The excess sharing between twins in beta out-of-frame sequences was weaker because fewer shared sequences reduced the signal-to-noise ratio. Because the same donors could not be followed over many years, the conclusions relied on cross-sectional statistical analysis. In monozygotic twins, recombination models systematically underestimated out-of-frame TCR alpha sharing, but the models matched the sharing seen between unrelated individuals.

The method behind the library was 5' RACE. Instrument used: Illumina HiSeq 2000. A universal primer binding site was added through template switching, and the final cDNA carried a unique molecular identifier so that TCR cDNA molecules could be counted accurately. Specific primers in the conserved constant-segment region were used to synthesize first-strand cDNA for TCR alpha and beta chains. To control for contamination, every cDNA library carried two barcodes: a SMART-Mk sample barcode plus Illumina barcodes. TruSeq adapter sequences and Illumina sample barcodes were added in two successive PCR steps. Sequencing of the TCR alpha and beta cDNA libraries was done on the Illumina HiSeq platform using custom primers. On the study's bioinformatics: Unique molecular identifiers were extracted from raw reads with MiGEC, and CDR3 positions were determined with MiXCR. Recombination models were inferred per individual with the repgenHMM and IGoR tools using an EM algorithm. The tcR package in R was used for shared clonotype analysis, with sharing normalized by the product of cloneset sizes. To study raw recombination free of thymic and clonal selection effects, out-of-frame nonproductive sequences were analyzed. TCRdb's own reprocessing of the public reads used fastp at Q25 and MiXCR and kept productive beta chains. Every distinct CDR3 protein forms one entry, paired with its most common genes and DNA. These V and J calls derive from TCRdb rather than the authors' analysis. This sample comprises around 370,000 distinct CDR3 sequences, 9% to 10% of them detected only once. The ten biggest clones cover roughly 8.9% of the sample.

Every donor was a healthy Caucasian. The researchers also sequenced three unrelated adults who were not twins: a male aged 18 to 29, a male aged 50 to 59, and a female aged 50 to 59. Miltenyi CD45RO+ enrichment and human naive T-cell isolation kits were used to isolate memory (CD45RO+) and naive T cells from PBMC. The sample was naive T cells sorted from blood. The cell subset or site label here, explained by the study, means: cells isolated with a human naive T-cell isolation kit. The receptor comes from a woman between 50 and 59 years old in good health.

CDR3 sequence: CSAALSGRKSREQFF. Here is the DNA: TGCAGTGCTGCTCTCAGCGGTAGAAAAAGTCGTGAGCAGTTCTTC. The chain was built from TRBV20-1 and TRBJ2-1; perhaps TRBD2 is the D gene, with 5 bases matching. Reading the germline V gene (reference sequence) gives CDR1 DFQATT and CDR2 SNEGSKA. From the cysteine up to the phenylalanine, the CDR3 has a length of 15 residues. Only the CDR3 region is kept as DNA, spanning 45 bases read in frame from base 1. The germline ends are 23 bases apart after V is trimmed by 5 bases and J by 9 bases.